This paragraph reports one T cell receptor (beta chain). Seattle patients were enrolled while actively infected and followed longitudinally. This sample stems from a study of blood T cell repertoires in COVID-19. Study background: The United States, Italy and Spain supplied acute and convalescent COVID-19 samples. PBMCs, B-cell-depleted T cells, or T cells provided the cDNA or gDNA that made up the material.

The CDR3 sequence is 15 residues long. V lost 2 bases to trimming and J lost 4 bases; unmatched junction nucleotides: 5. In germline, CDR1 is MNHEY, CDR2 SMNVEV (reference sequence). Original data processing: It was from reference gene primer amplification that nucleated cell counts were estimated. Libraries were prepared by immunoSEQ multiplex PCR; TCRdb keeps only in-frame clonotypes and omits some of them. Clone size and V and J calls were adopted from that table, with D and trimming inferred from the DNA. Among hundreds of thousands of clones listed, approximately 90% were seen once. The sequencing input was peripheral blood. The TCR sequence derives from a woman under 40 with COVID-19, enrolled during active disease. V gene TRBV27 combines with J gene TRBJ2-7, with 10 bases aligning to TRBD1. In nucleotides, the CDR3 is TGTGCCAGCAGTTTAACCCCGGACAGGGGGTACGAGCAGTACTTC. Translation gives CASSLTPDRGYEQYF.